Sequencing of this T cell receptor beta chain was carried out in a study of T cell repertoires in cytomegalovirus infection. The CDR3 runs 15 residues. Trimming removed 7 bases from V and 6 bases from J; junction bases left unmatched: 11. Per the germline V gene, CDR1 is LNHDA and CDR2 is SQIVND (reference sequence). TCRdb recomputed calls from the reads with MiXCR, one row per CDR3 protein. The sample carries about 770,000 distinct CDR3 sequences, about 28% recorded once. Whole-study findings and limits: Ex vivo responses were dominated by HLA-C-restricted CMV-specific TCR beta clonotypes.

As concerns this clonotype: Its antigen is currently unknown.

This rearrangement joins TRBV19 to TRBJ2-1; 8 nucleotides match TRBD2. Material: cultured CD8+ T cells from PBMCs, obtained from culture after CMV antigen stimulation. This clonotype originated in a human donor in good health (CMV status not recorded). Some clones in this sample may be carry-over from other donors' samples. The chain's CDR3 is CASTRRAGVPNEQFF. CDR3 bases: TGTGCCAGTACCCGGAGAGCGGGGGTCCCCAATGAGCAGTTCTTC.